The source of this T cell receptor (beta chain) is a study of T-cell reconstitution after alpha-beta-depleted transplantation in children. Germline V lookup: CDR1 SGHTA, CDR2 FQGNSA. Between the trimmed V and J ends, which lost 0 bases and 4 bases, there was a span of 4 bases. This CDR3 is 13 amino acids long. The TCRbeta library was prepared with unique molecular identifiers. Each CDR3 protein gets one entry after TCRdb re-called the PCR reads with MiXCR. The data contain 490,000 or so distinct CDR3 sequences, under 15% of them singletons. This specimen was PBMCs from the stem cell graft donor, taken from the stem cell graft. This sequence joins TRBV7-2 and TRBJ2-1, with D hard to call. The source of this sequence is a human donor who donated a stem cell graft to a child with combined immunodeficiency. DNA of the CDR3: TGTGCCAGCAGCTTAGCCGTTTACAATGAGCAGTTCTTC. Translating it yields CASSLAVYNEQFF. Filled out from reference TRBV7-2 and TRBJ2-1, the complete variable domain reads GAGVSQSPSNKVTEKGKDVELRCDPISGHTALYWYRQSLGQGLEFLIYFQGNSAPDKSGLPSDRFSAERTGGSVSTLTIQRTQQEDSAVYLCASSLAVYNEQFFGPGTRLTVL.